This is a list of T cell receptor beta chains from one sample in a study of T cell repertoires in cytomegalovirus infection. Their specific antigens are unknown. TCRdb recomputed calls from the reads with MiXCR, one row per CDR3 protein. The sample gives 340,000 or so distinct CDR3 sequences, around 25% of which show up once; 13% is in the top ten. The sample was cultured PBMCs, taken from culture after CMV antigen stimulation. These receptors were taken from a human donor in good health (CMV status not recorded). Some clones in this sample may be carry-over from other donors' samples. The CDR3 runs from the conserved cysteine through the conserved F or W. The D gene is left open where the match is weak. Size is stated for part of the rows, as once, few or many counts, or as a class when the clone is expanded.

CSVVGGSTDTQYF TGCAGCGTTGTAGGAGGGTCCACAGATACGCAGTATTTT NA TRBJ2-3 few TRBV29-1
CASTDRQEYNEQFF TGTGCCAGCACCGACCGGCAGGAGTACAATGAGCAGTTCTTC NA TRBJ2-1 medium-sized TRBV6-2/TRBV6-3
CASSPFLAGSSYNEQFF TGTGCCAGCAGCCCCTTCCTCGCGGGGAGCTCCTACAATGAGCAGTTCTTC NA TRBJ2-1 few TRBV11-2
CASSVGGPENYGYTF TGTGCCAGCAGTGTAGGGGGGCCCGAAAACTATGGCTACACCTTC NA TRBJ1-2 few TRBV2
CASSKEAGYDEQFF TGTGCCAGCAGTAAGGAGGCGGGATACGATGAGCAGTTCTTC NA TRBJ2-1 NA TRBV12-3/TRBV12-4
CASSVVPSTYNEQFF TGTGCCAGCAGCGTAGTACCCTCAACTTACAATGAGCAGTTCTTC NA TRBJ2-1 NA TRBV9
CASSLEGAADTQYF TGTGCCAGCAGCTTAGAAGGGGCGGCAGATACGCAGTATTTT NA TRBJ2-3 NA TRBV7-2
CASDDRSNQPQHF TGTGCCAGTGATGACCGTAGCAATCAGCCCCAGCATTTT NA TRBJ1-5 NA TRBV19
CSAQRAGTIGNEQFF TGCAGTGCTCAAAGGGCGGGAACGATTGGGAATGAGCAGTTCTTC NA TRBJ2-1 NA TRBV20-1
CATSDIGLAGRLYNEQFF TGTGCCACCAGTGATATAGGACTAGCGGGAAGGTTATACAATGAGCAGTTCTTC TRBD2 TRBJ2-1 few TRBV24-1
CASRQQITNYGYTF TGTGCCAGCAGGCAACAGATAACTAACTATGGCTACACCTTC NA TRBJ1-2 few TRBV7-2
CASRRGGNQPQHF TGTGCCAGCAGGAGAGGGGGCAATCAGCCCCAGCATTTT NA TRBJ1-5 few TRBV6-2/TRBV6-3
CASSPGQGLSGANVLTF TGTGCCAGCAGTCCGGGCCAGGGGCTCTCTGGGGCCAACGTCCTGACTTTC NA TRBJ2-6 NA TRBV7-3
CASSLARARNTYGYTF TGTGCCAGCAGCTTAGCCCGGGCACGGAACACCTATGGCTACACCTTC NA TRBJ1-2 many TRBV7-2
CASKGGYYEQYF TGTGCCAGCAAGGGCGGGTACTACGAGCAGTACTTC NA TRBJ2-7 many TRBV6-1
CASRITGDYNEQFF TGTGCCAGTAGAATCACAGGGGACTACAATGAGCAGTTCTTC TRBD1 TRBJ2-1 NA TRBV19